This entry features one T cell receptor (beta chain) sequence. This clonotype was seen ten or more times. This clone's antigen is unknown. Within one base of it there is no much larger clone, and no base qualities were kept. This entry belongs to a study of early T cells in non-severe SARS-CoV-2 infection (dated by TCRdb to the early 2020s). About the full investigation: Bulk RNA from unsorted whole blood was used for TCR sequencing, so alpha and beta chains could not be paired. Study-wide findings and limitations: Matching against VDJdb was skewed toward anti-spike CD8 responses, likely underestimated virus-specific expansions, and missed private and CD4 specificities.

The method was 5' RACE. TCRdb records NextSeq 500 as the sequencer. The TCR library protocol attached unique molecular identifiers to individual cDNA molecules to correct for sequencing error and PCR bias. Sequencing covered both TCR alpha and beta chains, and within each sample the abundances of alpha and beta sequences were tightly co-correlated. Under the source paper's analysis protocol: Decombinator V4 was used to annotate the V gene, J gene and CDR3 of the TCR sequences. Expanded TCRs were defined as changing significantly between any two time points under a Poisson model with p below 0.0001. TCR abundances were normalised to the total number of TCRs sequenced per sample and were expressed as counts per million. TRAV1-2 paired with TRAJ12, TRAJ20 or TRAJ33 defined MAIT TCRs, while TRAV10 paired with TRAJ18 defined iNKT TCRs. VDJdb, accessed 1 November 2021, was searched for CMV, EBV and SARS-CoV-2 annotated TCRs, with TCRs annotated for multiple antigens excluded. TCRdb itself trimmed the public reads at Q25 with fastp, ran MiXCR and retained productive beta chains. Merged by CDR3 protein, the rows form single entries marked with the most common genes and DNA. These V and J calls derive from TCRdb rather than the authors' analysis. For this sample the table gives 35,000 to 55,000 distinct CDR3 sequences, of which about 9.9% were detected only once. Jointly, the top ten make up 21% of the sample.

This was a case-control study nested in a cohort of healthcare workers in London, UK, who had nasopharyngeal swab PCR tests and blood samples taken every week. Healthcare workers were enrolled in the week of the UK lockdown, from 23 to 31 March 2020, and were followed every week for up to about 16 weeks. From cysteine to phenylalanine, the CDR3 is 13 amino acids long. Kept here is only the CDR3 DNA, which spans 39 bases and is read in frame from base 1. At the junction V is shortened by 6 bases and J by 6 bases; bases outside the gene matches: 4. CDR1 and CDR2, per the germline V gene (reference sequence), are LNHDA and SQIVND.

Sequencing was performed on whole blood. This sequence uses TRBV19 and TRBJ1-5; 8 central nucleotides agree with TRBD1. This TCR came from an adult who was a healthcare worker with PCR-confirmed SARS-CoV-2 infection or an uninfected control (not recorded which). The sequenced DNA: TGTGCCAGTAGAGACAGGGGCAGTCAGCCCCAGCATTTT. The translation is CASRDRGSQPQHF. The full variable domain, completed from the reference TRBV19 and TRBJ1-5 proteins outside the CDR3, reads DGGITQSPKYLFRKEGQNVTLSCEQNLNHDAMYWYRQDPGQGLRLIYYSQIVNDFQKGDIAEGYSVSREKKESFPLTVTSAQKNPTAFYLCASRDRGSQPQHFGDGTRLSIL.